Shown below are 16 T cell receptor beta chains from a single sample sequenced in a study of T cells after yellow fever vaccination (dated by TCRdb to the late 2010s). This sample's treatment or condition label indicates: live attenuated yellow fever vaccine strain. Libraries were constructed by 5' RACE. The sequencer listed for this sample is Illumina NovaSeq 6000. The public sequencing data were trimmed at Q25 with fastp and processed into clonotypes with MiXCR by TCRdb, which kept only in-frame beta chains. Under each unique CDR3 protein, matching rows form one entry showing the most common genes and DNA. In all, the sample holds some 300,000 distinct CDR3 sequences, and approximately 10% of those were seen once. The biggest ten clones account for around 3.4% of the sample. The sequences come from CD4+ T cells sorted from PBMCs, collected 5 days after the yellow fever booster vaccination. The receptors here all came from a man younger than 30 who received the YFV17D yellow fever vaccine.

This clonotype was counted only a few times. This rearrangement joins TRBV27 to TRBJ1-1; unclear D gene. The V end was cut by 3 bases, the J end by 5 bases, with 10 bases between. Germline assignment: CDR1 MNHEY and CDR2 SMNVEV (reference sequence). This CDR3 has 13 residues. CDR3 bases: TGTGCCAGCAGTTTTGTGCGGGAAACTGAAGCTTTCTTT. This translates into CASSFVRETEAFF.

Many counts were recorded for this clonotype. The rearrangement links TRBV3-1 to TRBJ1-1; no clear D. The CDR3 runs 12 residues. Per the germline V gene, CDR1 is LGHDT and CDR2 is YNNKEL (reference sequence). With 1 base removed from V and 5 bases from J, the gap between germline ends came to 5 bases. The CDR3 sequence: CASSQGETEAFF. CDR3 in DNA: TGTGCCAGCAGCCAAGGGGAGACTGAAGCTTTCTTT.

The CDR3 region is CASSGGQGQIAAGELFF. CDR3 bases: TGTGCCAGCAGCGGGGGACAGGGGCAAATCGCAGCCGGGGAGCTGTTTTTT. V is TRBV5-4 and J is TRBJ2-2; TRBD1 matches at 10 bases. Losses at the gene ends were 4 bases for V and 6 bases for J; bases not matched to a gene: 12. CDR3 length equals 17 residues. Germline loops: CDR1 SGHNT, CDR2 YYREEE (reference sequence).

This sequence joins TRBV20-1 and TRBJ2-2; a possible D gene is TRBD1 (6 bases). The CDR3 has 13 residues. Germline V lookup: CDR1 DFQATT, CDR2 SNEGSKA (reference sequence). V was pared by 6 bases and J by 5 bases, with 13 bases between. The CDR3 sequence is CSAQGQPTGELFF. The CDR3, as DNA: TGCAGTGCCCAAGGACAGCCTACCGGGGAGCTGTTTTTT.

This clonotype came up many times. This sequence joins TRBV7-9 and TRBJ2-5; 7 bases align to TRBD2. The CDR3 contains 15 residues. Germline assignment: CDR1 SEHNR and CDR2 FQNEAQ (reference sequence). The ends lost 5 bases at V and 3 bases at J; junction bases unmatched: 9. DNA for the CDR3: TGTGCCAGCAGCCCCACCCGGGCGGGGGAAGAGACCCAGTACTTC. It is translated as CASSPTRAGEETQYF. Using reference TRBV7-9 and TRBJ2-5 for the parts outside the CDR3, the full variable domain is DTGVSQNPRHKITKRGQNVTFRCDPISEHNRLYWYRQTLGQGPEFLTYFQNEAQLEKSRLLSDRFSAERPKGSFSTLEIQRTEQGDSAMYLCASSPTRAGEETQYFGPGTRLLVL.

The CDR3 reads CSARGWQGVETQYF. CDR3 bases: TGCAGTGCTAGGGGTTGGCAGGGGGTGGAGACCCAGTACTTC. This rearrangement joins TRBV20-1 to TRBJ2-5; 7 bases agree with TRBD1. CDR3 length equals 14 residues. V shed 3 bases and J 5 bases; nucleotides not matched to a gene: 9. Looked up from germline, CDR1 is DFQATT and CDR2 is SNEGSKA (reference sequence).

A few counts support this clonotype. The chain uses TRBV12-3 or TRBV12-4 and TRBJ2-2; the D is unclear. This CDR3 has 16 residues. V was shortened by 5 bases and J by 6 bases, with 19 bases between the two germline ends. DNA of the CDR3: TGTGCCAGCAGTATATCGGGCCAGCGCCTCCCCGGGGAGCTGTTTTTT. Translation gives CASSISGQRLPGELFF.

A few counts support this clonotype. This chain connects TRBV28 to TRBJ1-2, with a possible D match to TRBD1 (5 bases). The CDR3 is 17 amino acids. V lost 4 bases to trimming and J lost 6 bases, with 24 bases between them. Germline-derived CDR1 and CDR2 are MDHEN and SYDVKM. Here the CDR3 DNA reads TGTGCCAGCAGTTCCCTCGCGGGGGGAGGATGGACCGATGGCTACACCTTC. Residues: CASSSLAGGGWTDGYTF.

This clonotype appeared a few times. The V gene is TRBV5-1, the J gene TRBJ1-2, with D maybe TRBD1 (5 bases). The V end lost 4 bases, the J end lost 8 bases, and 12 bases lay between the germline ends. The germline V gene has CDR1 SGHRS and CDR2 YFSETQ. The CDR3 consists of 12 residues. This CDR3 reads CASSGAGEGYTF. In DNA form, the CDR3 reads TGCGCCAGCAGCGGCGCGGGGGAAGGCTACACCTTC.

As regards this clonotype: One end of the junction fails to match germline, which may point to a read error. The chain joins TRBV7-9 to TRBJ2-5; D may match TRBD1 or TRBD2 (6 bases each). Per the germline V gene, CDR1 is SEHNR and CDR2 is FQNEAQ (reference sequence). The CDR3 spans 14 residues. The CDR3 sequence: CASRGGTFQGTQYF. CDR3 bases: TGTGCCAGCAGAGGGGGGACGTTTCAAGGGACCCAGTACTTC.

The chain couples TRBV7-8 to TRBJ1-1; no firm D call. Trimming stripped 0 bases from V and 4 bases from J, with 9 bases between. The CDR3 has 14 residues. The V gene's germline CDR1 is SGHVS and CDR2 FQNEAQ. The chain's CDR3 is CASSLAWEATEAFF. CDR3 DNA: TGTGCCAGCAGCTTAGCGTGGGAGGCCACTGAAGCTTTCTTT.

The table lists this clonotype with a few counts. The chain uses TRBV7-3 and TRBJ1-2, with 8 bases that match TRBD1. V trimming: 1 base; J trimming: 4 bases; junction bases outside the gene matches: 5. Germline CDR1 SGHTA, CDR2 FQGTGA. The CDR3 sequence is 15 residues long. The CDR3 protein is CASSLNGQGGYGYTF. The CDR3 DNA sequence: TGTGCCAGCAGCTTAAACGGACAGGGAGGCTATGGCTACACCTTC. The variable domain in full, with the rest retrieved from reference TRBV7-3 and TRBJ1-2, is GAGVSQTPSNKVTEKGKYVELRCDPISGHTALYWYRQSLGQGPEFLIYFQGTGAADDSGLPNDRFFAVRPEGSVSTLKIQRTERGDSAVYLCASSLNGQGGYGYTFGSGTRLTVV.

This clonotype has only a few counts. V is TRBV5-4 and J is TRBJ2-1; D possibly corresponds to TRBD2 (5 bases). Between the trimmed V and J ends, which lost 4 bases and 5 bases, there was a span of 10 bases. The germline V gene encodes CDR1 SGHNT and CDR2 YYREEE (reference sequence). CDR3 length: 13 residues. This CDR3 is CASSRTEDNEQFF. CDR3 nucleotides: TGTGCCAGCAGCAGGACTGAGGACAATGAGCAGTTCTTC.

In this sample, this clonotype turned up a few times. The CDR3 region is CASSPRRGADTQYF. CDR3 DNA sequence: TGTGCCAGCAGCCCTCGCCGGGGGGCAGATACGCAGTATTTT. The chain carries TRBV7-2 and TRBJ2-3; 7 bases align to TRBD2. This CDR3 spans 14 amino acids. Germline V lookup: CDR1 SGHTA, CDR2 FQGNSA. V shed 5 bases and J 4 bases; nucleotides not matched to a gene: 6.

The sample holds a few counts of this clonotype. The chain links TRBV24-1 to TRBJ2-1, with 8 bases matching TRBD2. Germline-derived CDR1 and CDR2 are KGHDR and SFDVKD. With V trimmed by 5 bases and J by 5 bases, 7 bases remained unmatched. This CDR3 contains 15 residues. CDR3 residues: CATSGKAGVHNEQFF. The DNA for the CDR3 is TGTGCCACCAGTGGCAAAGCGGGGGTACACAATGAGCAGTTCTTC.

This clonotype was found many times. The chain couples TRBV7-2 to TRBJ2-3, with D hard to call. The CDR3 runs to 17 residues. V dropped 5 bases and J dropped 2 bases, with 20 bases sitting between them. Germline V gene sequence: CDR1 SGHTA, CDR2 FQGNSA. For the CDR3, the DNA is TGTGCCAGCAGCCTGCAGCTTTTGGGCGGTCTCACAGATACGCAGTATTTT. It encodes CASSLQLLGGLTDTQYF.